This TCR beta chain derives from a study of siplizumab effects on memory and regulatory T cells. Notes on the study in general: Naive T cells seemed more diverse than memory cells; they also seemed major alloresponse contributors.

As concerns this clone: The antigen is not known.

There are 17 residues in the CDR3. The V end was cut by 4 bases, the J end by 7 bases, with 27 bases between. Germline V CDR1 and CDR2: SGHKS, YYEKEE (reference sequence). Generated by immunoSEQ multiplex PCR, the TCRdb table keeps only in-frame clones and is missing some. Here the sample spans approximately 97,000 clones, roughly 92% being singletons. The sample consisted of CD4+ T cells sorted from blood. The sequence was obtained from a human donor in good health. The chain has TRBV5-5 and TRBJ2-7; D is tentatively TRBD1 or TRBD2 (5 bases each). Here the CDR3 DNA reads TGTGCCAGCAGCGTACTAGGGGCGCCCAGTGCTACGTTGGAGCAGTACTTC. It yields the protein CASSVLGAPSATLEQYF.